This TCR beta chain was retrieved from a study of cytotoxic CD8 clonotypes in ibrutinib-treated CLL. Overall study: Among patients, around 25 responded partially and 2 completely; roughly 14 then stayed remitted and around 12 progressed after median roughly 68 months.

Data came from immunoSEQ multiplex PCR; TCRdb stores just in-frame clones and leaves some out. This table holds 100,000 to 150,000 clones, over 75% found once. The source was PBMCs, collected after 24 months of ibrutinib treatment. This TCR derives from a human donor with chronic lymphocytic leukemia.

CDR3 DNA sequence: TGCAGCGTTGTGGGGGGAGGGTTCACAGATACGCAGTATTTT. Amino acid sequence: CSVVGGGFTDTQYF. V and J are TRBV29-1 and TRBJ2-3; TRBD2 agrees at 7 bases. CDR3 length equals 14 residues. J was trimmed by 2 bases and V by 4 bases; bases with no gene match: 6. CDR1 and CDR2 (germline): SQVTM, ANQGSEA.